This T cell receptor beta chain comes out of a study of blood T cells in healthy people across ages. With a J-beta primer mix and a sample-barcoded 5' primer, a second PCR ran roughly 6 to 11 cycles. One entry per CDR3 protein, called by TCRdb with MiXCR from the 5' RACE reads. The sample consists of roughly 800,000 distinct CDR3 sequences, around a quarter of them appearing once. The CDR3 has 10 residues. The germline V gene encodes CDR1 SGHRS and CDR2 YFSETQ. These data were also reused for a study on T cells of mothers and their children. That study adds: In the second PCR, M1S primer introduced barcodes and 2-4 random bases.

The clonotype originates from a boy under 18 in good health. The chain joins TRBV5-1 to TRBJ2-1; D unclear. The J call may be faulty, since TRBJ2-7 better matches the DNA end. The material sequenced was blood. The CDR3 spells CASTWDEQYF. Here the CDR3 DNA reads TGCGCCAGCACTTGGGACGAGCAGTACTTC.